Below, one T cell receptor beta chain is given with its context. This specimen belongs to a study of T cell changes during pregnancy in multiple sclerosis. Deletions cut 3 bases from V and 4 bases from J, with 18 bases between. Germline-derived CDR1 and CDR2 are SGHVS and FQNEAQ. This CDR3 is built from 16 residues. Clones were sequenced by immunoSEQ multiplex PCR, and TCRdb holds only the in-frame ones, with some missing. The repertoire consists of about 39,000 clones, with roughly 94% occurring once and the leading ten covering more than 1.5%. The sequenced sample was peripheral blood, obtained in the third trimester of pregnancy. This clonotype was obtained from a female donor with multiple sclerosis, enrolled in a pregnancy study. This sequence joins TRBV7-8 and TRBJ2-5; D might be TRBD2 (5 bases). The CDR3 protein is CASSFNDGRGGETQYF. The CDR3, as DNA: TGTGCCAGCAGCTTCAACGACGGTCGAGGAGGAGAGACCCAGTACTTC.